One T cell receptor (beta chain) is described in this entry. Its antigen is unknown. Profiling relied on immunoSEQ multiplex PCR, and the TCRdb table lists in-frame clones only, not all of them. Of 100,000 to 120,000 clones in the sample, around 93% were seen once. The source of the sample is a study of T cell responses to AZD1222 COVID-19 vaccine. Study-level points and caveats: The span of vaccine-associated CD4 TCRs extended across spike, with dominance at 160-218 and 743-854. Most donors were white British and more were female, and clonal diversity was possibly underestimated.

The CDR3 has 12 residues. V dropped 7 bases and J dropped 7 bases, with 13 bases sitting between them. Germline lookup yields CDR1 MDHEN and CDR2 SYDVKM. The starting material was peripheral blood, obtained on day 0 of AZD1222 vaccination. The receptor was isolated from an adult in good health. This chain joins TRBV28 and TRBJ1-1; D remains unclear. The CDR3 protein is CASKSLVGEAFF. The CDR3 DNA reads TGTGCCAGCAAAAGCCTGGTTGGTGAAGCTTTCTTT.